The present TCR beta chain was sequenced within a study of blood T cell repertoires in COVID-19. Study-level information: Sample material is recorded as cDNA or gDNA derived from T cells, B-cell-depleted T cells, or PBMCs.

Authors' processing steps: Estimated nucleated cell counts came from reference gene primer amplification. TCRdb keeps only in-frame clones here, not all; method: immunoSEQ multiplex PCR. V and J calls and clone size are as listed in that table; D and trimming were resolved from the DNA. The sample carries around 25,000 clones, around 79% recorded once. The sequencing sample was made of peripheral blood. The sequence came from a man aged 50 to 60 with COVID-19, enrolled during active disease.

The CDR3 region has the DNA TGTGCCAGCAGCCCGGGACAGGGTAGCAATCAGCCCCAGCATTTT. Its protein product is CASSPGQGSNQPQHF. The V call is TRBV7-9, the J call TRBJ1-5; TRBD1 matches 9 bases. Germline V lookup: CDR1 SEHNR, CDR2 FQNEAQ (reference sequence). The ends lost 5 bases at V and 0 bases at J; junction bases unmatched: 2. This CDR3 has 15 amino acids. The full variable domain, rest sourced from reference TRBV7-9 and TRBJ1-5, is DTGVSQNPRHKITKRGQNVTFRCDPISEHNRLYWYRQTLGQGPEFLTYFQNEAQLEKSRLLSDRFSAERPKGSFSTLEIQRTEQGDSAMYLCASSPGQGSNQPQHFGDGTRLSIL.